This paragraph covers one TCR beta chain sequence. A few counts support this clonotype. It has no known antigen specificity. The sample holds no much larger clone one base away, and base qualities are not on file. Library construction relied on 5' RACE. Instrument used: Illumina HiSeq 2000. A universal primer binding site was added through template switching, and the final cDNA carried a unique molecular identifier so that TCR cDNA molecules could be counted accurately. First-strand cDNA for TCR alpha and beta chains was synthesized from specific primers in the conserved constant-segment region. To control for contamination, each cDNA library was double barcoded with a SMART-Mk sample barcode plus Illumina barcodes. Two successive PCR steps introduced TruSeq adapter sequences along with Illumina sample barcodes. The TCR alpha and beta cDNA libraries were sequenced on the Illumina HiSeq platform using custom primers. The paper's processing steps were these. Unique molecular identifiers were extracted from raw reads with MiGEC, and CDR3 positions were determined with MiXCR. For each individual, recombination models were inferred using an EM algorithm with the repgenHMM and IGoR tools. Shared clonotype analysis was performed with the tcR package in R, normalizing sharing by the product of cloneset sizes. Out-of-frame nonproductive sequences were analyzed to study raw recombination free of thymic and clonal selection effects. The public reads were run again by TCRdb, first through fastp at Q25 and then through MiXCR, and only productive beta chains were kept. Entries that share a CDR3 protein sequence are merged under the most common genes and DNA. V and J calls and clone size were set by TCRdb, not the authors. The sample table contains some 630,000 distinct CDR3 sequences; only one count was recorded for 7.1% of them. The ten largest clones represent less than 2% of the sample.

The sample comes from a study of identical twins (dated by TCRdb to 2016 to 2017). As for the study more broadly: To test whether fetal clonotypes persist, this study deep-sequenced TCR alpha and beta repertoires from monozygotic twins, from unrelated adults of various ages, and from cord blood. To rule out contamination, the twin experiments were replicated at different times with different library preparation protocols.

Only healthy Caucasian donors were included. The twin cohort consisted of three pairs of female monozygotic twins, all aged about 18 to 29 years. The RNA used for TCR libraries was isolated from peripheral blood mononuclear cells. The research as a whole found: Because the same donors could not be followed over many years, the conclusions relied on cross-sectional statistical analysis. Recombination models systematically underestimated out-of-frame TCR alpha sharing in monozygotic twins but agreed with sharing between unrelated individuals. Compared with coincidental sharing between unrelated individuals, out-of-frame TCR alpha sequences shared between twins had an excess of sequences with low generation probability. Zero-insertion analyses could be partly confounded by invariant T cells such as MAIT and iNKT, although diverse VJ usage argued against such confounding for most clonotypes. In beta out-of-frame sequences, excess twin sharing was weaker, because having fewer shared sequences lowered the signal-to-noise ratio. Fewer insertions were carried by abundant cord blood beta clonotypes, a similar but weaker trend appeared in young adult naive repertoires, and no such trend appeared in memory repertoires.

V is clipped by 4 bases and J by 4 bases, and the sequence between their germline boundaries is 14 bases long. The CDR3 holds 15 amino acids from the cysteine to the phenylalanine. Just CDR3 DNA is preserved here, 45 bases in frame from base 1. CDR1 and CDR2, per the germline V gene (reference sequence), are SGHKS and YYEKEE. These data were likewise used in another study, on yellow fever vaccine responses in identical twins. The second paper further reports: According to the authors, the vaccine-induced T cell response in identical twins seemed to be partly convergent and partly specific to each individual. The study precisely tracked vaccine-responding T cell clones in identical twins.

Material: PBMCs. The receptor comes from a woman aged 18-29 years in good health. This receptor chain uses TRBV5-5 and TRBJ2-2; no D segment can be confidently identified. The DNA reads TGTGCCAGCAGCCCCAGAGGACCGAGCACCGGGGAGCTGTTTTTT. This yields the protein CASSPRGPSTGELFF. The reference TRBV5-5 and TRBJ2-2 proteins fill in what lies around the CDR3, so the full variable domain reads DAGVTQSPTHLIKTRGQQVTLRCSPISGHKSVSWYQQVLGQGPQFIFQYYEKEERGRGNFPDRFSARQFPNYSSELNVNALLLGDSALYLCASSPRGPSTGELFFGEGSRLTVL.